This T cell receptor beta chain derives from a study of T cell repertoires in cytomegalovirus infection. Trimming stripped 5 bases from V and 7 bases from J, with 11 bases between. The CDR3 is made up of 12 amino acids. Germline V CDR1 and CDR2: SGHTA, FQGTGA. On this clonotype: Its specificity is not known.

TCRdb itself ran the reads through MiXCR, one entry per CDR3 protein. Of some 200,000 distinct CDR3 sequences detected, roughly 34% appear once; the ten largest clones hold approximately 59%. Study outcomes and limitations: Individuals carrying CMV plus the relevant HLA were identified by cumulative frequency of public TCR beta families. CMV-specific TCR beta clonotypes restricted by HLA-C were the ones dominating the ex vivo response.

The sequence derives from a human donor in good health (CMV status not recorded). Some clones in this sample may be carry-over from other donors' samples. The sequencing used CD8+ T cells from cultured PBMCs, collected from culture after CMV antigen stimulation. The chain has TRBV7-3 and TRBJ1-2; TRBD1 might be the D (6 bases). CDR3 sequence: CASSTEGGGYTF. The CDR3 DNA reads as TGTGCCAGCAGCACAGAGGGGGGTGGCTACACCTTC. Variable domain in full (rest from reference TRBV7-3 and TRBJ1-2): GAGVSQTPSNKVTEKGKYVELRCDPISGHTALYWYRQSLGQGPEFLIYFQGTGAADDSGLPNDRFFAVRPEGSVSTLKIQRTERGDSAVYLCASSTEGGGYTFGSGTRLTVV.